Listed here are 24 T cell receptor beta chains from one sample, sequenced in a study of T cell repertoires in cytomegalovirus infection. TCRdb re-called the reads with MiXCR, one entry per CDR3 protein. This sample has about 85,000 distinct CDR3 sequences, with more than 40% found just once. No cognate antigen is known for these TCRs. The specimen was CD8+ T cells from cultured PBMCs, collected from culture after CMV antigen stimulation. These TCRs come from a human donor in good health (CMV status not recorded). Some clones in this sample may be carry-over from other donors' samples.

This clonotype was observed a handful of times. The CDR3 here is CASSLASIENTEAFF. The CDR3 nucleotides read TGTGCCAGCAGCTTGGCCTCCATCGAGAACACTGAAGCTTTCTTT. This sequence joins TRBV11-2 and TRBJ1-1; D is unclear. This CDR3 region has 15 residues. V was trimmed by 3 bases and J by 1 base, leaving 12 bases between them. The germline V gene encodes CDR1 SGHAT and CDR2 FQNNGV.

The chain has TRBV27 and TRBJ1-1; TRBD1 agrees at 8 bases. The CDR3 is 15 residues long. The J segment lost 3 bases and the V segment lost 5 bases, leaving 8 bases of the junction unmatched. Germline assignment: CDR1 MNHEY and CDR2 SMNVEV (reference sequence). The CDR3, as DNA: TGTGCCAGCAGTAAGACCAGGGGGCTGGACACTGAAGCTTTCTTT. Its translation: CASSKTRGLDTEAFF.

This clonotype was seen only a few times. The chain joins TRBV11-2 to TRBJ2-5; 11 positions agree with TRBD2. This CDR3 has 17 amino acids. With V trimmed by 4 bases and J by 5 bases, 12 bases remained unmatched. Germline-derived CDR1 and CDR2 are SGHAT and FQNNGV. Here the CDR3 DNA reads TGTGCCAGCAGCTCCTCGACTAGCGGGATTGAGGGGGAGACCCAGTACTTC. Translation: CASSSSTSGIEGETQYF.

This clonotype was counted between two and nine times. This sequence joins TRBV4-2 and TRBJ2-1; tentative D call: TRBD2 (5 bases). The CDR3 totals 15 residues. Germline V gene lookup returns CDR1 LGHNA and CDR2 YNFKEQ. The V and J ends lost 6 bases and 2 bases respectively, with 14 bases between them. DNA for the CDR3: TGTGCCAGCAGGGAGCGAGCGGTTGCCTACAATGAGCAGTTCTTC. Translating gives CASRERAVAYNEQFF.

The gene calls are TRBV5-5 and TRBJ2-7, with no clear D. The CDR3 is 18 amino acids. Deletions cut 3 bases from V and 1 base from J, with 23 bases between. Germline V gene data show CDR1 as SGHKS and CDR2 as YYEKEE (reference sequence). CDR3 loop: CASSSPLKGRNTSYEQYF. DNA for the CDR3: TGTGCCAGCAGCTCCCCACTTAAAGGGCGTAATACATCCTACGAGCAGTACTTC. The whole variable domain, filled in from reference TRBV5-5 and TRBJ2-7, reads DAGVTQSPTHLIKTRGQQVTLRCSPISGHKSVSWYQQVLGQGPQFIFQYYEKEERGRGNFPDRFSARQFPNYSSELNVNALLLGDSALYLCASSSPLKGRNTSYEQYFGPGTRLTVT.

The CDR3 spells CASGYSGEQYF. The DNA for the CDR3 is TGTGCCAGCGGATACTCGGGCGAGCAGTACTTC. The chain is built from TRBV27 and TRBJ2-7; no clear D. This CDR3 is built from 11 residues. Trimming took off 8 bases at V and 6 bases at J, with 11 bases between the two ends. In germline, CDR1 is MNHEY, CDR2 SMNVEV (reference sequence).

This clonotype was counted only a few times. This chain joins TRBV27 and TRBJ2-4; 7 bases are shared with TRBD2. J lost 7 bases, V lost 5 bases, and 11 bases had no gene match. CDR3 length equals 15 residues. Looked up from germline, CDR1 is MNHEY and CDR2 is SMNVEV (reference sequence). Here the CDR3 reads CASSPNGGVMNIQYF. DNA for the CDR3: TGTGCCAGCAGTCCTAATGGGGGGGTTATGAACATTCAGTACTTC.

This clonotype was seen only a few times. The chain couples TRBV28 to TRBJ2-1, with a possible D match to TRBD2 (5 bases). With 5 bases removed from V and 5 bases from J, the gap between germline ends came to 19 bases. This CDR3 is built from 16 residues. Per the germline V gene, CDR1 is MDHEN and CDR2 is SYDVKM. The CDR3 sequence: CASSPERGAWNNEQFF. The DNA for the CDR3 is TGTGCCAGCAGTCCGGAACGGGGTGCGTGGAACAATGAGCAGTTCTTC.

In its sample, this clonotype was seen a few times. This chain uses TRBV6-1 with TRBJ1-1; no clear D. CDR3 length equals 13 residues. CDR1 and CDR2 from the germline V gene are MNHNS and SASEGT. Between the trimmed V and J ends, which lost 4 bases and 1 base, there was a span of 7 bases. The CDR3 here is CASSASENTEAFF. The CDR3, as DNA: TGTGCCAGCAGTGCTTCGGAGAACACTGAAGCTTTCTTT.

This clonotype has a handful of counts. The chain recombines TRBV4-1 with TRBJ2-7; the D is unclear. Trimming removed 0 bases at V and 0 bases at J, with 12 bases between. Looked up from germline, CDR1 is MGHRA and CDR2 is YSYEKL. CDR3 length: 16 amino acids. The chain's CDR3 is CASSQEWRRFSYEQYF. CDR3 DNA: TGCGCCAGCAGCCAAGAATGGCGGCGCTTCTCCTACGAGCAGTACTTC.

The chain is built from TRBV5-4 and TRBJ2-5; 7 bases align to TRBD1. This CDR3 has 15 residues. Germline V gene lookup returns CDR1 SGHNT and CDR2 YYREEE (reference sequence). V was clipped by 0 bases and J by 2 bases; unmatched bases: 4. CDR3 amino acids: CASSLAVTGQETQYF. The DNA for the CDR3 is TGTGCCAGCAGCTTGGCCGTGACAGGGCAAGAGACCCAGTACTTC.

For this clonotype: The junction shows a germline mismatch at one end, possibly a read error. The chain couples TRBV6-1 to TRBJ2-7; D ambiguous. This CDR3 comprises 10 residues. Per the germline V gene, CDR1 is MNHNS and CDR2 is SASEGT. The CDR3 DNA is TGTGCCATCAGTTCCTACGAGCATTACTTC. It encodes CAISSYEHYF.

CDR3 amino acids: CASSPARGSVNEQFF. The CDR3 DNA reads TGTGCCAGCAGCCCCGCCCGCGGGAGCGTCAATGAGCAGTTCTTC. This chain uses TRBV11-3 with TRBJ2-1; 7 positions agree with TRBD2. The junction had 10 bases not matched to a gene; V was cut back by 5 bases and J by 6 bases. This CDR3 is built from 15 residues. Looked up from germline, CDR1 is SGHNT and CDR2 is YENEEA.

This clonotype was seen only once. V usage is TRBV15 and J usage is TRBJ1-1; D might be TRBD1 (6 bases). The germline CDR1 and CDR2 sequences are LNHNV and YYDKDF (reference sequence). V dropped 5 bases and J dropped 4 bases, with 14 bases sitting between them. There are 14 residues in the CDR3. The CDR3 bases are TGTGCCACCAGCGAGCCAAAACAGGGCACTGAAGCTTTCTTT. Its translation: CATSEPKQGTEAFF. The full variable domain, rest sourced from reference TRBV15 and TRBJ1-1, is DAMVIQNPRYQVTQFGKPVTLSCSQTLNHNVMYWYQQKSSQAPKLLFHYYDKDFNNEADTPDNFQSRRPNTSFCFLDIRSPGLGDTAMYLCATSEPKQGTEAFFGQGTRLTVV.

The chain uses TRBV24-1 and TRBJ1-2; no clear D. CDR3 length: 13 residues. Germline CDR1 KGHDR, CDR2 SFDVKD. The germline V and J ends were trimmed by 4 bases and 5 bases, with 10 bases remaining between them. CDR3 coding DNA: TGTGCCACCAGTGACCCCAGAAGTTATGGCTACACCTTC. It encodes CATSDPRSYGYTF.

This clonotype has just a few counts. V usage is TRBV5-6 and J usage is TRBJ1-2; TRBD1 agrees at 9 bases. V gave up 0 bases and J gave up 6 bases; unmatched junction bases: 15. CDR1 is SGHDT and CDR2 is YYEEEE in the germline V gene. CDR3 length equals 18 residues. The CDR3 nucleotides are TGTGCCAGCAGCTTGGGTCGCGGGACAGGGACCCGACTCAATGGCTACACCTTC. It specifies CASSLGRGTGTRLNGYTF.

This clonotype has a count of ten or more. The V call is TRBV28, the J call TRBJ2-1; TRBD1 matches 11 bases. Germline trimming cut 3 bases from V and 5 bases from J; bases unmatched to any gene: 6. This CDR3 spans 16 amino acids. Germline-derived CDR1 and CDR2 are MDHEN and SYDVKM. In DNA form, the CDR3 reads TGTGCCAGCAGTTTGGGGACAGGGGGAAATAACAATGAGCAGTTCTTC. This translates into CASSLGTGGNNNEQFF.

CDR3 nucleotide sequence: TGTGCCAGCAGTGCAGGGCTAGCCAAAAACATTCAGTACTTC. Translation: CASSAGLAKNIQYF. The rearrangement links TRBV12-3 or TRBV12-4 to TRBJ2-4; D is possibly TRBD1 (5 bases). The CDR3 runs to 14 residues. V gave up 5 bases and J gave up 0 bases, with 8 bases separating them.

In its sample, this clonotype was seen a few times. The CDR3 region has the DNA TGCAGCGTTCTCAGAGATTCTAACTATGGCTACACCTTC. Amino acids: CSVLRDSNYGYTF. This sequence joins TRBV29-1 and TRBJ1-2; no firm D call. CDR1 is SQVTM and CDR2 is ANQGSEA in the germline V gene. The CDR3 covers 13 residues. The V end was cut by 5 bases, the J end by 0 bases, with 10 bases between.

This clonotype was observed a handful of times. The junction departs from germline at one end; a sequencing error may be responsible. This sequence joins TRBV7-8 and TRBJ2-1, with 10 bases fitting TRBD2. The CDR3 spans 14 residues. Germline V gene sequence: CDR1 SGHVS, CDR2 FQNEAQ. Here the CDR3 reads CASSFWSSGRQMVF. DNA for the CDR3: TGTGCCAGCAGCTTTTGGTCTAGCGGGAGACAAATGGTCTTC.

The chain recombines TRBV6-5 with TRBJ1-4, with TRBD1 matching 8 bases. CDR3 length: 14 residues. Germline V gives CDR1 MNHEY, CDR2 SVGAGI. V was clipped by 6 bases and J by 3 bases; unmatched bases: 3. CDR3: CASSRGQANEKLFF. The CDR3 bases are TGTGCCAGCAGCAGGGGGCAGGCTAATGAAAAACTGTTTTTT.

This clonotype was detected once. The gene calls are TRBV12-3 or TRBV12-4 and TRBJ1-2; a weak D match, TRBD1 (6 bases). The CDR3 totals 13 residues. Trimming left V 3 bases short and J 8 bases short, with 13 bases between. As DNA, the CDR3 is TGTGCCAGCAGTTTCCAACAGGGTGAAGGCTACACCTTC. It yields the protein CASSFQQGEGYTF.

This chain uses TRBV19 with TRBJ1-5; D unresolved. Germline CDR1 is LNHDA and CDR2 is SQIVND (reference sequence). Between the trimmed V and J ends, which lost 3 bases and 6 bases, there was a span of 15 bases. There are 15 residues in the CDR3. The CDR3 reads CASSIGAEGFQPQHF. The CDR3 DNA follows: TGTGCCAGTAGTATTGGCGCAGAGGGTTTTCAGCCCCAGCATTTT.

The chain employs TRBV7-3 and TRBJ2-7; 13 bases match TRBD2. Trimming at V came to 5 bases and at J to 2 bases, leaving 3 bases not matched to a gene. This CDR3 has 15 residues. CDR1 SGHTA and CDR2 FQGTGA come from the germline V gene. CDR3 DNA sequence: TGTGCCAGCAGCCCAGGGACTAGCGGGACCTACGAGCAGTACTTC. Its protein is CASSPGTSGTYEQYF.